These 14 T cell receptor beta chains originate from one sample sequenced in a study of blood T cell repertoires in COVID-19. The method was immunoSEQ multiplex PCR; TCRdb's version includes in-frame clones alone and lacks a portion of them. This sample has approximately 350,000 clones, with more than 70% found just once. The sample comprised peripheral blood. All receptors derive from an older woman with COVID-19, enrolled during active disease.

The genes are TRBV19 and TRBJ2-3; D not certain. V lost 7 bases and J 2 bases, leaving 7 bases between the germline ends. This CDR3 is 12 amino acids long. Germline lookup yields CDR1 LNHDA and CDR2 SQIVND (reference sequence). CDR3 sequence: CASISVTDTQYF. The CDR3 DNA follows: TGTGCCAGTATTTCCGTCACAGATACGCAGTATTTT.

The J gene is TRBJ2-5, the V gene TRBV29-1; D gene ambiguous. The CDR3 runs to 12 residues. Deletions cut 5 bases from V and 0 bases from J, with 7 bases between. Germline assignment: CDR1 SQVTM and CDR2 ANQGSEA. The CDR3 reads CSVTEYQETQYF. CDR3 bases: TGCAGCGTTACTGAGTACCAAGAGACCCAGTACTTC.

This clone appeared once. The chain links TRBV13 to TRBJ2-1; 8 bases align to TRBD2. The junction had 3 bases not matched to a gene; V was cut back by 5 bases and J by 0 bases. The V gene's germline CDR1 is PRHDT and CDR2 FYEKMQ (reference sequence). The CDR3 consists of 15 residues. CDR3 DNA sequence: TGTGCCAGCAGCGCGGGGGGTAGCTCCTACAATGAGCAGTTCTTC. This codes for CASSAGGSSYNEQFF.

The V gene is TRBV24-1, the J gene TRBJ1-5; TRBD1 agrees at 7 bases. V lost 0 bases to trimming and J lost 3 bases; unmatched junction nucleotides: 22. The CDR3 runs 22 residues. Germline lookup yields CDR1 KGHDR and CDR2 SFDVKD. The CDR3 bases are TGTGCCACCAGTGATTTGCAGGCGTTGGGGGGAGCCGGGACAGTGTTCAATCAGCCCCAGCATTTT. Translating it yields CATSDLQALGGAGTVFNQPQHF.

The chain employs TRBV19 and TRBJ1-2; D may be TRBD1 (5 bases). Germline loops: CDR1 LNHDA, CDR2 SQIVND (reference sequence). The CDR3 is made up of 13 amino acids. The V end was cut by 4 bases, the J end by 2 bases, with 8 bases between. In DNA, the CDR3 is TGTGCCAGTAGTAAGACAGAGAACTATGGCTACACCTTC. Its protein product is CASSKTENYGYTF.

This clone was recorded only once. The chain is built from TRBV5-6 and TRBJ2-7; D is possibly TRBD1 (5 bases). There are 13 residues in the CDR3. The germline gives CDR1 SGHDT, CDR2 YYEEEE. Trimming took 0 bases from V and 7 from J, leaving 11 bases between them. CDR3 DNA: TGTGCCAGCAGCTTGGACCAGGGAAGGGAGCAGTACTTC. Translating gives CASSLDQGREQYF.

The gene calls are TRBV18 and TRBJ1-6, with TRBD1 matching 10 bases. The ends lost 3 bases at V and 5 bases at J; junction bases unmatched: 4. The germline V gene encodes CDR1 KGHSH and CDR2 LQKENI. There are 16 residues in the CDR3. The CDR3 nucleotides read TGTGCCAGCTCACCGACAGGGGGCGGGAATAATTCACCCCTCCACTTT. This gives the protein CASSPTGGGNNSPLHF.

The CDR3 bases are TGTGCCAGCAGTTTAGGGAGGACCTCTAATGAAAAACTGTTTTTT. Protein product: CASSLGRTSNEKLFF. The gene calls are TRBV28 and TRBJ1-4; no clear D gene. Germline CDR1 is MDHEN and CDR2 is SYDVKM. V was shortened by 2 bases and J by 3 bases, with 10 bases between the two germline ends. There are 15 residues in the CDR3.

The V and J genes are TRBV7-2 and TRBJ1-5; possible D gene TRBD1, 6 bases. The V end lost 3 bases, the J end lost 7 bases, and 10 bases lay between the germline ends. The V gene's germline CDR1 is SGHTA and CDR2 FQGNSA. This CDR3 is built from 13 residues. CDR3 sequence: CASSFQQGQPQHF. In DNA, the CDR3 is TGTGCCAGCAGCTTTCAACAGGGACAGCCCCAGCATTTT.

This chain joins TRBV10-1 and TRBJ1-2; a possible D gene is TRBD1 (6 bases). The CDR3 has 13 residues. The germline CDR1 and CDR2 sequences are WNHNN and SYGVQD (reference sequence). V lost 3 bases to trimming and J lost 8 bases, with 13 bases between them. CDR3 bases: TGCGCCAGCAGTGAACGGACAGTAGAGGGCTACACCTTC. This gives the protein CASSERTVEGYTF.

This clone has a handful of counts. The rearrangement uses TRBV11-2 and TRBJ1-1; D uncertain. Germline values: CDR1 SGHAT, CDR2 FQNNGV. Trimming cost V 0 bases and J 1 base, with 9 bases left between them. The CDR3 runs to 15 residues. CDR3 coding DNA: TGTGCCAGCAGCTTAGATCTTTACAGGAACACTGAAGCTTTCTTT. Translated, it gives CASSLDLYRNTEAFF. Together with reference TRBV11-2 and TRBJ1-1, the CDR3 gives the full variable domain: EAGVAQSPRYKIIEKRQSVAFWCNPISGHATLYWYQQILGQGPKLLIQFQNNGVVDDSQLPKDRFSAERLKGVDSTLKIQPAKLEDSAVYLCASSLDLYRNTEAFFGQGTRLTVV.

This sequence joins TRBV29-1 and TRBJ1-4; 9 bases agree with TRBD1. From germline, CDR1 is SQVTM and CDR2 ANQGSEA. V gave up 4 bases and J gave up 5 bases; unmatched junction bases: 5. The CDR3 extends over 14 amino acids. CDR3 amino acids: CSVAGTGLNEKLFF. CDR3 DNA sequence: TGCAGCGTTGCCGGGACAGGGTTAAATGAAAAACTGTTTTTT.

The genes are TRBV15 and TRBJ2-2, with 10 nucleotides matching TRBD2. J lost 3 bases, V lost 0 bases, and 4 bases had no gene match. Germline CDR1 and CDR2: LNHNV and YYDKDF (reference sequence). This CDR3 is 17 amino acids long. CDR3 nucleotides: TGTGCCACCAGCAGAGAAGCGGGGGGGCGGGACACCGGGGAGCTGTTTTTT. Translating it yields CATSREAGGRDTGELFF.

The chain recombines TRBV10-3 with TRBJ1-2; no clear D. Per the germline V gene, CDR1 is ENHRY and CDR2 is SYGVKD. The CDR3 is 14 amino acids. V dropped 0 bases and J dropped 6 bases, with 11 bases sitting between them. In DNA, the CDR3 is TGTGCCATCAGTGAGTCGGGGAGGGAGGATGGCTACACCTTC. Translation: CAISESGREDGYTF.